This T cell receptor beta chain originates from a study of blood T cell repertoires in COVID-19 (TCRdb year 2020). With regard to the full study: The collaborator samples originated in the United States, Italy and Spain and spanned the acute and convalescent phases of COVID-19. The prospective study material was composed of cDNA or gDNA derived from T cells, B-cell-depleted T cells, or PBMCs. Subjects who had been exposed to COVID-19, were actively infected with it, or had recovered from it provided the deeply sampled blood TCRbeta repertoires that made up the dataset. A freely available public database, intended as a resource for researchers studying the immune response to SARS-CoV-2, is where the repertoires were released. Samples came from the ongoing ImmuneRACE study (first 160 participants) plus 1,254 subjects from 6 global collaborators. Sample metadata almost always included a de-identified subject ID, COVID-19 status, age in years and sex. HLA class I and class II types, where available, came from metadata supplied by the sample provider rather than from assay-based typing.

Each collaborating institution followed its own protocols to collect whole blood in K2EDTA tubes. Collaborator samples were shipped for TCRbeta analysis as frozen whole blood, isolated PBMCs, or DNA extracted from either sample type. V sheds 0 bases and J sheds 5 bases, leaving 17 bases between their ends. From the germline V gene, CDR1 is KGHSH and CDR2 is LQKENI. The CDR3 runs 16 residues from the cysteine to the phenylalanine. Kept here is only the CDR3 DNA, which spans 48 bases and is read in frame from base 1. This clone was observed a single time. Its recognized antigen is unknown. No quality values exist for individual bases; no much larger clone is one base distant. Overall study results and their limits: The quantity of clinical and demographic metadata differed by source and by participant and was supplied without curation.

TCRbeta CDR3 regions were amplified from genomic DNA using the immunoSEQ Assay, a bias-controlled multiplex PCR. As for how the authors treated the data: Within the assay, amplification of reference gene primers was used to estimate how many nucleated cells each sample contained. Sequence reads were collapsed and filtered to measure the absolute abundance of every unique TCRbeta CDR3 rearrangement. For each sample, productive Simpson clonality was calculated as the square root of Simpson's diversity index across productive rearrangements. As stored in TCRdb, this immuneACCESS dataset retains in-frame rearrangements with V and J assigned. A fraction of the clones does not appear; measured against another copy, unresolved V genes explain less than half of the discrepancy, and the remainder lacks a known reason. The D gene and trimming were derived from the DNA, and the V and J assignments and clone size from that table. Present in this sample are about 120,000 clones, 85% to 90% of which were seen just once. The ten largest clones capture about 2% of the sample.

The source material was peripheral blood. The chain employs TRBV18 and TRBJ2-7; the D gene is perhaps TRBD2, on 7 matching bases. The source of this sequence is a woman between 50 and 59 years old with acute or convalescent COVID-19. The DNA reads as follows: TGTGCCAGCTCACCACCGTCGACGGGGGGCCAGAACGAGCAGTACTTC. Translated, it gives CASSPPSTGGQNEQYF.